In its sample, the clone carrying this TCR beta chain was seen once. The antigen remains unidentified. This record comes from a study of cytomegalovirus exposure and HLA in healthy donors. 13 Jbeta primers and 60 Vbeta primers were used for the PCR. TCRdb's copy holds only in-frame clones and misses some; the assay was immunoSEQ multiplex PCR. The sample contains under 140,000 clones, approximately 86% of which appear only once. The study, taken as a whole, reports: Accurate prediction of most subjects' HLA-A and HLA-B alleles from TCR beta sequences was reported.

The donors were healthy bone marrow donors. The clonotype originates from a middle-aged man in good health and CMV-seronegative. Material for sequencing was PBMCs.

The CDR3 bases are TGTGCCAGCACCCAAGGGGTCTCCTACAATGAGCAGTTCTTC. Protein product: CASTQGVSYNEQFF. The genes are TRBV13 and TRBJ2-1; a possible D gene is TRBD1 (5 bases). Between the trimmed V and J ends, which lost 7 bases and 0 bases, there was a span of 10 bases. The germline V gene encodes CDR1 PRHDT and CDR2 FYEKMQ (reference sequence). The CDR3 is 14 residues long.